This is a list of T cell receptor beta chains from one sample in a study of blood T cell repertoires in COVID-19. Assay: immunoSEQ multiplex PCR; the TCRdb copy retains only in-frame clones and omits some. The table includes tens of thousands of clones, 83% detected once. Sequenced: peripheral blood. The receptors derive from a man aged 50-60 years with COVID-19, enrolled during active disease. Each CDR3 is given with its conserved first and last residue. A D gene is named only where the DNA matches it firmly. A clone size is listed for some rows: how often the clone was seen (once, few, many), or a class if it is expanded.

cdr3_nt: TGTGCCAGCAGCTTACGGACTAGCGGGAGCAATGAGCAGTTCTTC
cdr3_aa: CASSLRTSGSNEQFF
d_call: TRBD2
clone_size: NA
j_call: TRBJ2-1
v_call: TRBV7-9

cdr3_nt: TGTGCCAGCAGCTTAGATGACTACACCGGGGAGCTGTTTTTT
cdr3_aa: CASSLDDYTGELFF
d_call: NA
clone_size: NA
j_call: TRBJ2-2
v_call: TRBV7-9

cdr3_nt: TGTGCCATCAGTGAGTCTTCAGGGAACTATGGCTACACCTTC
cdr3_aa: CAISESSGNYGYTF
d_call: NA
clone_size: NA
j_call: TRBJ1-2
v_call: TRBV10-3

cdr3_nt: TGTGCCAGCAGTTCCGGGACAGGGGCCTACAATGAGCAGTTCTTC
cdr3_aa: CASSSGTGAYNEQFF
d_call: TRBD1
clone_size: NA
j_call: TRBJ2-1
v_call: TRBV6-5

cdr3_nt: TGTGCCAGCTCACTAAGACTAGTCGATGAGCAGTTCTTC
cdr3_aa: CASSLRLVDEQFF
d_call: NA
clone_size: NA
j_call: TRBJ2-1
v_call: TRBV18

cdr3_nt: TGTGCCAGCAGCCCAGGGACTAGCGGGAGGGCCAGCTCCTACAATGAGCAGTTCTTC
cdr3_aa: CASSPGTSGRASSYNEQFF
d_call: TRBD2
clone_size: NA
j_call: TRBJ2-1
v_call: TRBV7-8

cdr3_nt: TGTGCCAGCAGCAGCCGGGGACAGGGGGACCATGAGCAGTTCTTC
cdr3_aa: CASSSRGQGDHEQFF
d_call: TRBD1
clone_size: NA
j_call: TRBJ2-1
v_call: TRBV6-5

cdr3_nt: TGTGCCAGCAGTTTCCCCCCGGGACAGGGGGCTGGAAACACCATATATTTT
cdr3_aa: CASSFPPGQGAGNTIYF
d_call: TRBD1
clone_size: once
j_call: TRBJ1-3
v_call: TRBV28

cdr3_nt: TGTGCCTGGACCCGCCCCACTAGCGGGAGTGACAATGAGCAGTTCTTC
cdr3_aa: CAWTRPTSGSDNEQFF
d_call: TRBD2
clone_size: NA
j_call: TRBJ2-1
v_call: TRBV30

cdr3_nt: TGTGCCAGCAGCCAAGCGGCTAGCGTGAGCACAGATACGCAGTATTTT
cdr3_aa: CASSQAASVSTDTQYF
d_call: NA
clone_size: NA
j_call: TRBJ2-3
v_call: TRBV4-2

cdr3_nt: TGTGCCAGCACCCCGCAAATGACAGGGGCCTACGAGCAGTACTTC
cdr3_aa: CASTPQMTGAYEQYF
d_call: TRBD1
clone_size: medium-sized
j_call: TRBJ2-7
v_call: TRBV6-5

cdr3_nt: TGTGCCAGCAGCGCCGTCGTGGGGCGTGATGAAGCTTTCTTT
cdr3_aa: CASSAVVGRDEAFF
d_call: NA
clone_size: NA
j_call: TRBJ1-1
v_call: TRBV6-5

cdr3_nt: TGTGCCAGCAGTCTACAGGGGTCGAATGAAAAACTGTTTTTT
cdr3_aa: CASSLQGSNEKLFF
d_call: TRBD1
clone_size: NA
j_call: TRBJ1-4
v_call: TRBV28

cdr3_nt: TGTGCCAGCAGTTTCGACAGTTCGGCCCACGAGCAGTACTTC
cdr3_aa: CASSFDSSAHEQYF
d_call: NA
clone_size: NA
j_call: TRBJ2-7
v_call: TRBV27

cdr3_nt: TGTGCCTGGAGTCCCCAGGCTAGCGGGAGCTACGAGCAGTACTTC
cdr3_aa: CAWSPQASGSYEQYF
d_call: TRBD2
clone_size: NA
j_call: TRBJ2-7
v_call: TRBV30

cdr3_nt: TGTGCCAGCAGTTTATACCTGGCAGGGTCAGCCAAAAACATTCAGTACTTC
cdr3_aa: CASSLYLAGSAKNIQYF
d_call: NA
clone_size: NA
j_call: TRBJ2-4
v_call: TRBV28

cdr3_nt: TGTGCCAGCAGCAAGACAGGGGAGTTTGATGGCTACACCTTC
cdr3_aa: CASSKTGEFDGYTF
d_call: TRBD1
clone_size: NA
j_call: TRBJ1-2
v_call: TRBV5-6